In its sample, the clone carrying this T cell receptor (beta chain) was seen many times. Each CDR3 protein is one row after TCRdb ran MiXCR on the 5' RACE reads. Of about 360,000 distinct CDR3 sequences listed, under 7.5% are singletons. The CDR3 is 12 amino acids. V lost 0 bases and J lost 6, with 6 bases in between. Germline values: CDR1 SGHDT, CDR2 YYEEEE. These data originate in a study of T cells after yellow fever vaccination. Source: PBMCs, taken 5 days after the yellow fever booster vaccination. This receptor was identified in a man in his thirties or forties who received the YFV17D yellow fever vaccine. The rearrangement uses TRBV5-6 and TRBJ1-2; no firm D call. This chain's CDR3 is CASSLVRDGYTF. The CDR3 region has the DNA TGTGCCAGCAGCTTGGTTCGGGATGGCTACACCTTC. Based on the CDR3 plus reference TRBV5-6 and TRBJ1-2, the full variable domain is DAGVTQSPTHLIKTRGQQVTLRCSPKSGHDTVSWYQQALGQGPQFIFQYYEEEERQRGNFPDRFSGHQFPNYSSELNVNALLLGDSALYLCASSLVRDGYTFGSGTRLTVV.